The 29 T cell receptor beta chains below all came from one sample that was sequenced in a study of CD8 T cells in ankylosing spondylitis. TCRdb fed the 5' RACE reads into MiXCR, producing one record per CDR3 protein. This sample yields over 700,000 distinct CDR3 sequences, of which about 20% are seen a single time; under 20% belongs to the top ten. Whole-study findings and limits: A TCR beta motif of several highly homologous variants seemed to mark ankylosing spondylitis blood.

For these TCRs, the target antigens are not known. The sequenced sample consisted of blood, either unsorted or a sorted T cell fraction (not recorded which). Receptor source: a male donor with ankylosing spondylitis.

There are a few counts of this clonotype. V is TRBV4-3 and J is TRBJ2-6; the match to TRBD1 covers 9 bases. This CDR3 is 18 amino acids long. CDR1 and CDR2 (germline): LGHNA, YSLEER. V was pared by 0 bases and J by 0 bases, with 3 bases of the junction left unmatched. DNA of the CDR3: TGCGCCAGCAGCCAAGAAGGACAGGGGCGCTCTGGGGCCAACGTCCTGACTTTC. It translates to CASSQEGQGRSGANVLTF.

This clonotype was observed a few times. This chain uses TRBV27 with TRBJ2-3; the match to TRBD1 covers 8 bases. Looked up from germline, CDR1 is MNHEY and CDR2 is SMNVEV (reference sequence). The ends lost 5 bases at V and 5 bases at J; junction bases unmatched: 12. The CDR3 contains 16 residues. The CDR3 here is CASSGGQGWVRDTQYF. In nucleotides, the CDR3 is TGTGCCAGCAGTGGTGGACAGGGATGGGTTAGAGATACGCAGTATTTT.

The chain links TRBV27 to TRBJ2-3; 13 bases fit TRBD2. Germline-derived CDR1 and CDR2 are MNHEY and SMNVEV (reference sequence). V shed 6 bases, J shed 5 bases, and the junction held 5 bases outside the gene matches. The CDR3 totals 15 residues. The CDR3 DNA follows: TGTGCCAGCAGCCCATGGACTAGCGGGAGAGATACGCAGTATTTT. As protein: CASSPWTSGRDTQYF.

Only a few counts were recorded for this clonotype. The chain carries TRBV6-1 and TRBJ2-6; no clear D gene. This CDR3 region has 17 residues. CDR1 and CDR2 (germline): MNHNS, SASEGT. V was trimmed by 4 bases and J by 0 bases, leaving 13 bases between them. DNA of the CDR3: TGTGCCAGCAGTGGTGGTTTAGCCTACTCTGGGGCCAACGTCCTGACTTTC. The encoded protein is CASSGGLAYSGANVLTF.

This clonotype has more than one count but fewer than ten. This chain links TRBV7-8 with TRBJ2-6; D gene ambiguous. Deletions cut 1 base from V and 0 bases from J, with 4 bases between. Germline V gives CDR1 SGHVS, CDR2 FQNEAQ. This CDR3 has 15 residues. CDR3 region: CASSLVPSGANVLTF. The CDR3 bases are TGTGCCAGCAGCTTAGTGCCCTCTGGGGCCAACGTCCTGACTTTC.

The gene calls are TRBV6-5 and TRBJ2-2; TRBD1 matches at 7 bases. V gave up 0 bases and J gave up 1 base; unmatched junction bases: 2. This CDR3 is 16 amino acids long. CDR1 and CDR2 from the germline V gene are MNHEY and SVGAGI. The CDR3 is CASSYSNRGNTGELFF. CDR3 bases: TGTGCCAGCAGTTACTCTAACAGGGGGAACACCGGGGAGCTGTTTTTT.

This rearrangement joins TRBV19 to TRBJ1-5; no clear D. Germline-derived CDR1 and CDR2 are LNHDA and SQIVND (reference sequence). The V and J ends lost 8 bases and 4 bases respectively, with 12 bases between them. CDR3 length equals 13 residues. CDR3 in amino acids: CASQEGWNQPQHF. The CDR3 bases are TGTGCCAGTCAGGAGGGTTGGAATCAGCCCCAGCATTTT.

There are a few counts of this clonotype. CDR3 bases: TGTGCCAGCAGCTTAGCGCGGGAATATGGCTACACCTTC. It yields the protein CASSLAREYGYTF. The chain is built from TRBV7-2 and TRBJ1-2; D unclear. CDR3 length equals 13 residues. Germline CDR1 and CDR2: SGHTA and FQGNSA. V was cut by 0 bases and J by 5 bases, with 7 bases left in between.

This clonotype was picked up a small number of times. In nucleotides, the CDR3 is TGTGCCAGCAGTCGCACGGACAACAGCTACGAGCAGTACTTC. Its translation is CASSRTDNSYEQYF. J is TRBJ2-7 and V is TRBV12-3 or TRBV12-4; tentatively, D is TRBD1 (5 bases). V shed 5 bases and J shed 3 bases, with 14 bases lying between them. This CDR3 has 14 amino acids.

This chain links TRBV15 with TRBJ1-1, with TRBD1 matching over 8 bases. The trim removed 0 bases at V and 4 bases at J, leaving 13 bases unmatched. In germline, CDR1 is LNHNV, CDR2 YYDKDF (reference sequence). CDR3 length: 18 amino acids. The CDR3 reads CATSRDAGTGLSFTEAFF. In DNA, the CDR3 is TGTGCCACCAGCAGAGATGCCGGGACAGGACTTTCTTTCACTGAAGCTTTCTTT.

This clonotype was recorded a few times. The chain carries TRBV7-2 and TRBJ2-2; no clear D. V was cut by 5 bases and J by 6 bases, with 10 bases left in between. CDR1 and CDR2 (germline): SGHTA, FQGNSA. The CDR3 is 13 amino acids. DNA for the CDR3: TGTGCCAGCAGCCAAACCCTGGCCGGGGAGCTGTTTTTT. It translates to CASSQTLAGELFF.

This clonotype appeared many times. This chain connects TRBV7-2 to TRBJ2-7, with 9 bases identical to TRBD2. Per germline, CDR1 SGHTA and CDR2 FQGNSA. CDR3 length: 16 amino acids. The ends lost 4 bases at V and 1 base at J; junction bases unmatched: 8. CDR3 sequence reads: CASSSQGGLASYEQYF. The CDR3 region has the DNA TGTGCCAGCAGCTCGCAGGGGGGACTAGCATCCTACGAGCAGTACTTC.

The chain joins TRBV12-3 or TRBV12-4 to TRBJ2-1, with D unclear. The V and J ends lost 1 base and 4 bases respectively, with 8 bases between them. The CDR3 runs to 14 residues. CDR3 nucleotides: TGTGCCAGCAGTTTAGTACAGATATACAATGAGCAGTTCTTC. Translation gives CASSLVQIYNEQFF.

The V gene is TRBV3-1, the J gene TRBJ2-2, with a weak D call TRBD1 (6 bases). Germline loops: CDR1 LGHDT, CDR2 YNNKEL (reference sequence). The CDR3 is 15 amino acids. V was trimmed by 4 bases and J by 4 bases, leaving 13 bases between them. The CDR3 loop reads CASSLRGRGTGELFF. In DNA form, the CDR3 reads TGTGCCAGCAGCCTTAGGGGGAGAGGCACCGGGGAGCTGTTTTTT.

This clonotype was seen a handful of times. The V and J genes are TRBV12-3 or TRBV12-4 and TRBJ2-1, with 14 positions matching TRBD2. This CDR3 comprises 14 residues. The V gene end was trimmed by 6 bases and the J gene end by 8 bases; junction bases not matched to a gene: 3. CDR3 sequence (DNA): TGTGCCAGCAGGAGACTAGCGGGAGGGGATGAGCAGTTCTTC. Protein product: CASRRLAGGDEQFF.

This clonotype was picked up a small number of times. The chain links TRBV6-5 to TRBJ2-1, with 8 positions matching TRBD2. Germline loops: CDR1 MNHEY, CDR2 SVGAGI. The CDR3 covers 20 residues. V lost 0 bases and J lost 0; bases outside the gene matches: 13. CDR3 sequence reads: CASSYSRTSKFQFSYNEQFF. The CDR3 nucleotides read TGTGCCAGCAGTTACTCCCGGACTAGCAAGTTCCAGTTCTCCTACAATGAGCAGTTCTTC.

This clonotype has only a few counts. The chain has TRBV2 and TRBJ2-5; TRBD2 aligns across 11 bases. The ends lost 3 bases at V and 0 bases at J; junction bases unmatched: 12. The CDR3 covers 19 residues. The V gene's germline CDR1 is SNHLY and CDR2 FYNNEI. Here the CDR3 reads CASSEALAGETSYQETQYF. CDR3 sequence (DNA): TGTGCCAGCAGTGAGGCACTAGCGGGGGAGACATCGTACCAAGAGACCCAGTACTTC.

The chain links TRBV21-1 to TRBJ2-1; the D call in the table, TRBD1, was not verified against the DNA. TRBV21-1 is a listed pseudogene. The CDR3 runs 17 residues. The CDR3 DNA is TGTGCCAGCACCCGGTACAGGGTGACTAGGTTGGCGTATGAGCAGTTCTTC. Translated, it gives CASTRYRVTRLAYEQFF.

This clonotype was seen more than once but under ten times. This chain connects TRBV27 to TRBJ2-3; possible D gene TRBD2, 5 bases. Germline values: CDR1 MNHEY, CDR2 SMNVEV (reference sequence). With 5 bases removed from V and 1 base from J, the gap between germline ends came to 10 bases. This CDR3 region has 14 residues. The CDR3 spells CASSPHGGTDTQYF. In nucleotides, the CDR3 is TGTGCCAGCAGTCCCCACGGGGGCACAGATACGCAGTATTTT.

The chain couples TRBV5-1 to TRBJ2-1, with TRBD2 matching over 8 bases. CDR3 length equals 18 residues. With V trimmed by 4 bases and J by 0 bases, 12 bases remained unmatched. The germline gives CDR1 SGHRS, CDR2 YFSETQ. The CDR3 here is CASSPRGGVLSSYNEQFF. The CDR3 DNA follows: TGCGCCAGCAGCCCCCGGGGGGGCGTCCTCAGCTCCTACAATGAGCAGTTCTTC.

This clonotype occurred a few times. This chain connects TRBV20-1 to TRBJ1-2; 7 bases align to TRBD1. The CDR3 has 12 amino acids. CDR1 DFQATT and CDR2 SNEGSKA come from the germline V gene (reference sequence). V gave up 5 bases and J gave up 4 bases; unmatched junction bases: 4. The CDR3 nucleotides are TGCAGTGCTTCGACAGGGACCTATGGCTACACCTTC. Amino acid sequence: CSASTGTYGYTF.

V usage is TRBV15 and J usage is TRBJ2-7; maybe TRBD2 (6 bases). The V end was cut by 3 bases, the J end by 3 bases, with 6 bases between. Germline CDR1 reads LNHNV; CDR2 reads YYDKDF (reference sequence). The CDR3 is made up of 12 amino acids. The CDR3 loop is CATSREGYEQYF. The CDR3 DNA is TGTGCCACCAGCAGGGAGGGCTACGAGCAGTACTTC.

This clonotype was counted only a few times. This chain uses TRBV6-5 with TRBJ1-3, with D unclear. Germline CDR1 MNHEY, CDR2 SVGAGI. The V and J ends lost 4 bases and 6 bases respectively, with 13 bases between them. CDR3 length: 14 residues. DNA for the CDR3: TGTGCCAGCAGTTTGACACCAGGTTTAAACACCATATATTTT. It translates to CASSLTPGLNTIYF.

The J gene is TRBJ2-7, the V gene TRBV20-1; D is undetermined. Per germline, CDR1 DFQATT and CDR2 SNEGSKA (reference sequence). V lost 5 bases, J lost 2 bases, and 16 bases lay in between. This CDR3 is 14 amino acids long. This CDR3 reads CSAAPGPTTYEQYF. The CDR3 coding sequence is TGCAGTGCTGCACCGGGCCCTACTACCTACGAGCAGTACTTC.

The chain has TRBV5-6 and TRBJ2-5; perhaps TRBD1 as D (5 bases). CDR1 is SGHDT, CDR2 YYEEEE, per germline. The CDR3 spans 12 residues. V was cut by 6 bases and J by 2 bases, with 8 bases left in between. The CDR3 is CASNRQQETQYF. CDR3 sequence (DNA): TGTGCCAGCAACCGACAGCAAGAGACCCAGTACTTC.

The chain carries TRBV13 and TRBJ1-1, with 9 nucleotides matching TRBD1. Germline trimming cut 4 bases from V and 6 bases from J; bases unmatched to any gene: 6. The CDR3 sequence is 14 residues long. Germline CDR1 is PRHDT and CDR2 is FYEKMQ (reference sequence). The CDR3 region has the DNA TGTGCCAGCAGCTCCGGGACAGGGATCTCTGAAGCTTTCTTT. Its translation is CASSSGTGISEAFF.

A few counts support this clonotype. V gene TRBV24-1 combines with J gene TRBJ1-1; D gene unclear. Germline V gene sequence: CDR1 KGHDR, CDR2 SFDVKD. The CDR3 is made up of 15 amino acids. V was shortened by 2 bases and J by 2 bases, with 11 bases between the two germline ends. This CDR3 reads CATSDSRALNTEAFF. The CDR3 DNA follows: TGTGCCACCAGTGATTCCCGGGCCTTAAACACTGAAGCTTTCTTT.

The J gene is TRBJ1-1, the V gene TRBV5-1; TRBD1 matches at 11 bases. The CDR3 runs to 15 residues. Unmatched junction bases numbered 5, after V lost 3 bases and J lost 4 bases. Per the germline V gene, CDR1 is SGHRS and CDR2 is YFSETQ. CDR3 sequence: CASSWGTGGSTEAFF. The CDR3 DNA sequence: TGCGCCAGCAGCTGGGGGACAGGGGGAAGCACTGAAGCTTTCTTT.

This chain links TRBV6-2 or TRBV6-3 with TRBJ2-2; TRBD2 agrees at 8 bases. The CDR3 spans 20 residues. V was pared by 2 bases and J by 7 bases, with 21 bases of the junction left unmatched. Germline V gives CDR1 MNHEY, CDR2 SVGEGT. The CDR3: CASSYPSLFPGGPMVGELFF. The CDR3 nucleotides read TGTGCCAGCAGTTACCCTAGCCTCTTTCCGGGAGGGCCTATGGTCGGGGAGCTGTTTTTT.